The clone carrying this T cell receptor beta chain has a single count. Its antigen is currently unknown. The sample comes from a study of regulatory and conventional T cells in RAG deficiency. Whole-study findings and limits: Control T-cell subsets had markedly higher Shannon entropy and lower Simpson indices than RAG-deficient patients. Other subsets showed roughly 9.9-fold reductions, but Treg unique TCR beta sequences fell roughly 96-fold in these patients. Omenn patients showed >75% Treg-Tconv overlap and shorter CDR3 lengths.

This CDR3 has 14 amino acids. The V segment lost 3 bases and the J segment 7 bases; nucleotides outside the gene matches: 8. Germline values: CDR1 MGHDK, CDR2 SYGVNS. The method was immunoSEQ multiplex PCR; TCRdb's version includes in-frame clones alone and lacks a portion of them. The data show a few hundred clones, over 85% seen once. The sorted regulatory T cells were CD4+, CD25-high and CD127-low, with genomic DNA sequenced. RAG-deficient patients with SCID, Omenn syndrome, or combined immunodeficiency. The chain links TRBV25-1 to TRBJ1-2, with 7 bases lining up with TRBD1. The source is a human donor with RAG deficiency presenting as severe combined immunodeficiency. Sequenced material: Tregs sorted from blood. CDR3 sequence reads: CASSDTGTAGGYTF. The CDR3 DNA reads as TGTGCCAGCAGTGACACAGGGACAGCTGGTGGCTACACCTTC.